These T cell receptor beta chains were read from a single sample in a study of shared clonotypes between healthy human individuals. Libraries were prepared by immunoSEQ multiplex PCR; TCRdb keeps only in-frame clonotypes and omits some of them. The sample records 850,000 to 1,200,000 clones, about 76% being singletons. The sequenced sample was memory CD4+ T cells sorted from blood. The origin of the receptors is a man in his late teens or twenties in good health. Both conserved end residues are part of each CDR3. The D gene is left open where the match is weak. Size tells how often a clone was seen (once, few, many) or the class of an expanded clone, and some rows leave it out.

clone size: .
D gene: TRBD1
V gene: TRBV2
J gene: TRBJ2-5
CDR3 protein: CASSPGQGVQETQYF
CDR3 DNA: TGTGCCAGCAGTCCGGGACAGGGGGTCCAAGAGACCCAGTACTTC

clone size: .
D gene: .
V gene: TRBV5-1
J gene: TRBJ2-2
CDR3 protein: CASSLATQGTGELFF
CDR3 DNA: TGCGCCAGCAGCTTGGCCACGCAGGGGACCGGGGAGCTGTTTTTT

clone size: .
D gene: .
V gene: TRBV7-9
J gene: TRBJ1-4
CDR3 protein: CASSHSGLNEKLFF
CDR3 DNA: TGTGCCAGCAGCCATTCAGGGCTTAATGAAAAACTGTTTTTT

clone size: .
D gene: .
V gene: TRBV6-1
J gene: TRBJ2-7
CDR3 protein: CASTLPGPPYEQYF
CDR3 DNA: TGTGCCAGCACTTTACCGGGCCCCCCCTACGAGCAGTACTTC

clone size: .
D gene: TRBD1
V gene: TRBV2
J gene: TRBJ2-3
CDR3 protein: CASSRDRATDTQYF
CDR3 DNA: TGTGCCAGCAGCCGGGACAGGGCCACAGATACGCAGTATTTT

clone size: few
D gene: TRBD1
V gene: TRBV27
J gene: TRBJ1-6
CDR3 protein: CASADRGNSPLHF
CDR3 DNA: TGTGCCAGCGCCGACAGGGGAAACTCACCCCTCCACTTT

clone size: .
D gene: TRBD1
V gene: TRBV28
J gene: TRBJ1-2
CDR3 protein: CASSSGQGRANYGYTF
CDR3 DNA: TGTGCCAGCAGTTCGGGACAGGGAAGGGCTAACTATGGCTACACCTTC

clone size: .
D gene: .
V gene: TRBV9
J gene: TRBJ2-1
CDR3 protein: CASSVGVTGVGGSYNEQFF
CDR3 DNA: TGTGCCAGCAGCGTAGGAGTGACGGGGGTAGGGGGTTCTTACAATGAGCAGTTCTTC

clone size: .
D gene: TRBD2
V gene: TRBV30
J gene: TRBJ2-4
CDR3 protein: CAWTSGGINIQYF
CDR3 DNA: TGTGCCTGGACTAGCGGGGGTATAAACATTCAGTACTTC

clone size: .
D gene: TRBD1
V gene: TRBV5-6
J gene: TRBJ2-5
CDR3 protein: CASSPLGGRGHQETQYF
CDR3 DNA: TGTGCCAGCAGCCCACTGGGAGGCAGGGGGCACCAAGAGACCCAGTACTTC

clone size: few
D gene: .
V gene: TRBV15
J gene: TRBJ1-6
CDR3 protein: CATSPHTLGTSGSPLHF
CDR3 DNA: TGTGCCACCAGCCCTCACACGCTAGGGACATCGGGTTCACCCCTCCACTTT

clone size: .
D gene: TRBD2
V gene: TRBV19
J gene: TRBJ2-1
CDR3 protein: CASSIWFGGLAGVTPYNEQFF
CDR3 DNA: TGTGCCAGTAGTATATGGTTTGGAGGACTAGCGGGAGTAACCCCCTACAATGAGCAGTTCTTC

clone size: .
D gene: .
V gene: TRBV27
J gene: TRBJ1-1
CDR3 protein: CASSLFPPGGTEAFF
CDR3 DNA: TGTGCCAGCAGTTTATTTCCCCCGGGGGGCACTGAAGCTTTCTTT

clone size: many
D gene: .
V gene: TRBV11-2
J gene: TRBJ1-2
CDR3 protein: CASSLVAGAYGYTF
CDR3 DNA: TGTGCCAGCAGCTTAGTCGCAGGGGCCTATGGCTACACCTTC

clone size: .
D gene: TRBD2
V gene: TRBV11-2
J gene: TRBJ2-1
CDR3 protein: CASSLVRSSGSSLFF
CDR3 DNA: TGTGCCAGCAGCTTAGTACGTTCTAGCGGGAGTAGTCTGTTCTTC

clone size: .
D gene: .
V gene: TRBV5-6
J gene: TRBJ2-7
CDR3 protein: CASSLAFGRETYEQYF
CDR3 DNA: TGTGCCAGCAGCTTGGCCTTCGGGAGAGAAACCTACGAGCAGTACTTC

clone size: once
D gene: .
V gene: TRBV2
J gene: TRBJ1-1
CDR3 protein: CASSDAGRPEAFF
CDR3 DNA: TGTGCCAGCAGTGACGCAGGTCGGCCTGAAGCTTTCTTT

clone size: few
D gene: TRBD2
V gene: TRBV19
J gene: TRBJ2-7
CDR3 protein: CATSPLAGGRHEQYF
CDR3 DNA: TGTGCCACTTCGCCGCTAGCGGGAGGTCGGCACGAGCAGTACTTC

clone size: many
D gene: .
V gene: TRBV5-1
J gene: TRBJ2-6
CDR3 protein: CASSTSSGANVLTF
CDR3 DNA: TGCGCCAGCAGCACGTCCTCTGGGGCCAACGTCCTGACTTTC

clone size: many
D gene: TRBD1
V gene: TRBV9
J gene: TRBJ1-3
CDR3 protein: CASSASGTGGTGNTIYF
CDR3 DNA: TGTGCCAGCAGCGCCTCCGGGACAGGGGGCACCGGAAACACCATATATTTT

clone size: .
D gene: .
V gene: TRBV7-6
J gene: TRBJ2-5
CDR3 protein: CASSPTRTETQYF
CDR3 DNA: TGTGCCAGCAGCCCGACACGGACGGAGACCCAGTACTTC

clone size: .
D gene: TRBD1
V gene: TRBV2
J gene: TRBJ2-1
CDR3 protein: CASGTGRYEQFF
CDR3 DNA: TGTGCCAGCGGGACAGGAAGATATGAGCAGTTCTTC

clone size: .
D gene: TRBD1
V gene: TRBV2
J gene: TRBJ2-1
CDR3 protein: CASITGTGGWNEQFF
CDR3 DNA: TGTGCCAGCATCACGGGGACAGGGGGATGGAATGAGCAGTTCTTC

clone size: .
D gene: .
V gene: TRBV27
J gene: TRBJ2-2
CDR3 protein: CASSSLQGRGELFF
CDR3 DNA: TGTGCCAGCAGTTCCCTGCAGGGGAGGGGGGAGCTGTTTTTT

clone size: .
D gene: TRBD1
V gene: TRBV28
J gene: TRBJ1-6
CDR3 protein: CASSLGDRSYNSPLHF
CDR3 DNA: TGTGCCAGCAGTTTGGGGGACAGGTCCTATAATTCACCCCTCCACTTT

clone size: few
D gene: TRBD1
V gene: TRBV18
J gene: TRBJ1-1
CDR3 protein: CASSPATGSDEAFF
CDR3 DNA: TGTGCCAGCTCACCAGCGACAGGGTCTGATGAAGCTTTCTTT

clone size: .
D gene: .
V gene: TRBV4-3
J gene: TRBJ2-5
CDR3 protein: CASSQEGAGTQYF
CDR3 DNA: TGCGCCAGCAGCCAAGAGGGTGCGGGGACCCAGTACTTC

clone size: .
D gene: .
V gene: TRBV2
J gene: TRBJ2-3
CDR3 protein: CASSETGFTDTQYF
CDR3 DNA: TGTGCCAGCAGTGAAACAGGATTCACAGATACGCAGTATTTT

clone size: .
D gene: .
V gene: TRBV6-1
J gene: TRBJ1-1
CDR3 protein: CASSRRDGGTGQTFF
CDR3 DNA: TGTGCCAGCAGTAGACGGGACGGTGGCACCGGTCAAACTTTCTTT

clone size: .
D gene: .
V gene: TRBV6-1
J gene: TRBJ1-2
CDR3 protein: CASSETLSGGLGEKGYTF
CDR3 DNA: TGTGCCAGCAGTGAAACATTATCGGGGGGTCTCGGGGAAAAAGGCTACACCTTC

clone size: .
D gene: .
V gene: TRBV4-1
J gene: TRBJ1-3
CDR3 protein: CASSQDVAYSSGNTIYF
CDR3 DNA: TGCGCCAGCAGCCAAGACGTGGCATACAGCTCTGGAAACACCATATATTTT

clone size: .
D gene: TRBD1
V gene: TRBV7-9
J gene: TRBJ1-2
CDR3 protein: CASSLGQGAGGYTF
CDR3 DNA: TGTGCCAGCAGCTTAGGGCAGGGGGCAGGAGGCTACACCTTC

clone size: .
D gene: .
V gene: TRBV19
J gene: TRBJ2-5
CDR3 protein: CASTRRGLTGEEYQETQYF
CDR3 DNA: TGTGCCAGTACCCGAAGGGGACTTACAGGGGAAGAGTACCAAGAGACCCAGTACTTC

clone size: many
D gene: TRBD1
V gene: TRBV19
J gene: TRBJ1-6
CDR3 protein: CASTSTGASNSPLHF
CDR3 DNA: TGTGCCAGTACTTCGACAGGGGCGAGTAATTCACCCCTCCACTTT

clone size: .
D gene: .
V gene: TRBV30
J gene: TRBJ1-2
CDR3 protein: CAWSPDTNYGYTF
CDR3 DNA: TGTGCCTGGAGTCCAGACACCAACTATGGCTACACCTTC

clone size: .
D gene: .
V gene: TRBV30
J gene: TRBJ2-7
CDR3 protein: CAWSASSREQYF
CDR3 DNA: TGTGCCTGGAGTGCAAGTTCGCGGGAGCAGTACTTC

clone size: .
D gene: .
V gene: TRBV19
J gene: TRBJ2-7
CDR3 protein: CASTPNGGDEQYF
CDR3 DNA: TGTGCCAGTACCCCCAACGGGGGCGACGAGCAGTACTTC

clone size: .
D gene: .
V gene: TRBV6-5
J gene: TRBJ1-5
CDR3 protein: CASRYPGDGQPQHF
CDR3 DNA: TGTGCCAGCAGATACCCAGGGGACGGGCAGCCCCAGCATTTT

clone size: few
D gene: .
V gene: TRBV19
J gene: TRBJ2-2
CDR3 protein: CASSNAGSNTGELFF
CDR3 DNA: TGTGCCAGTAGTAATGCGGGATCGAACACCGGGGAGCTGTTTTTT

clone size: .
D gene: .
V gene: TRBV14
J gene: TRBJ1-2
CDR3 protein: CASSQGQFYGYTF
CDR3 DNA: TGTGCCAGCAGCCAAGGACAGTTCTATGGCTACACCTTC

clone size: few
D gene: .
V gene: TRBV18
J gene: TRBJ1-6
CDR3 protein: CASSPTYGTNSPLHF
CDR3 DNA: TGTGCCAGCTCCCCCACCTATGGGACAAATTCACCCCTCCACTTT

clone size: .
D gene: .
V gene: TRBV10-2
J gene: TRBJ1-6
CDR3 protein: CASRPGPGDSPLHF
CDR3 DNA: TGCGCCAGCAGACCGGGACCCGGAGATTCACCCCTCCACTTT

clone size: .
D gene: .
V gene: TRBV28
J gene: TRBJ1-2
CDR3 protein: CASSLGGATVYYGYTF
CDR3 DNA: TGTGCCAGCAGTTTGGGGGGAGCGACGGTATACTATGGCTACACCTTC

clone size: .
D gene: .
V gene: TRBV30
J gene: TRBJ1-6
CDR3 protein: CAWRKEGVNSPLHF
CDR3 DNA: TGTGCCTGGAGAAAAGAGGGGGTGAATTCACCCCTCCACTTT

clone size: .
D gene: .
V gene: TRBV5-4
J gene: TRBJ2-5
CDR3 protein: CASSEQRQETQYF
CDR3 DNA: TGTGCCAGCAGCGAGCAGAGACAAGAGACCCAGTACTTC

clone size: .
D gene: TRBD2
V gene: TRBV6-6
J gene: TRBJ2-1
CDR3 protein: CASSRGENYNEQFF
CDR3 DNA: TGTGCCAGCTCCCGGGGGGAAAACTACAATGAGCAGTTCTTC

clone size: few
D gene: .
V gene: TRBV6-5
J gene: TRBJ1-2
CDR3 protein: CASSYRAVYGYTF
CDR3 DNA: TGTGCCAGCAGTTACCGGGCTGTCTATGGCTACACCTTC

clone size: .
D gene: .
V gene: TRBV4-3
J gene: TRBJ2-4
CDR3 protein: CASSQDLGARAKNIQYF
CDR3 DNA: TGCGCCAGCAGCCAAGATCTGGGGGCAAGAGCCAAAAACATTCAGTACTTC

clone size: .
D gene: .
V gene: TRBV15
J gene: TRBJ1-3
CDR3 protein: CATSRIVGNTIYF
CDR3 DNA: TGTGCCACCAGCAGAATAGTTGGAAACACCATATATTTT